The 29 T cell receptor beta chains presented below share a single source sample, sequenced in a study of T cell responses to AZD1222 COVID-19 vaccine. Sequencing was performed with immunoSEQ multiplex PCR; in TCRdb, only in-frame clones are kept and a portion is missing. The sample carries 86,000 or so clones, under 95% recorded once. The sequences come from peripheral blood, collected 28 days after the second AZD1222 dose. Receptors originate from an adult who received the AZD1222 COVID-19 vaccine.

V usage is TRBV3-1 (or the pseudogene TRBV3-2) and J usage is TRBJ1-5; D ambiguous. Per the germline V gene, CDR1 is LGHDT and CDR2 is YNNKEL (reference sequence). V was pared by 1 base and J by 0 bases, with 7 bases between. The CDR3 has 15 amino acids. CDR3 protein: CASSQGPSSNQPQHF. The CDR3 bases are TGTGCCAGCAGCCAAGGCCCCTCTAGCAATCAGCCCCAGCATTTT.

This chain joins TRBV2 and TRBJ2-7, with TRBD2 matching 15 bases. Trimming cost V 6 bases and J 3 bases; bases outside gene matches: 12. The CDR3 has 18 residues. CDR1 is SNHLY, CDR2 FYNNEI, per germline. The CDR3 loop is CASRAGTSGRRVGYEQYF. CDR3 sequence (DNA): TGTGCCAGCAGGGCTGGGACTAGCGGGAGGAGGGTTGGCTACGAGCAGTACTTC.

V is TRBV6-6 and J is TRBJ2-2; no clear D. Trimming took off 1 base at V and 8 bases at J, with 11 bases between the two ends. Germline lookup yields CDR1 MNHNY and CDR2 SVGAGI (reference sequence). The CDR3 length is 14 residues. The DNA of the CDR3 is TGTGCCAGCAGTTACTGGGCCCAGACTGGGGAGCTGTTTTTT. This translates into CASSYWAQTGELFF.

The V and J genes are TRBV10-1 and TRBJ2-1; D possibly corresponds to TRBD2 (6 bases). Germline loops: CDR1 WNHNN, CDR2 SYGVQD (reference sequence). The CDR3 extends over 17 amino acids. Trimming pared 3 bases from V and 4 bases from J, leaving 19 bases between. The CDR3 spells CASSDLRDSLRYNEQFF. In DNA, the CDR3 is TGCGCCAGCAGTGATCTAAGGGACTCCCTCAGGTACAATGAGCAGTTCTTC.

V usage is TRBV5-8 and J usage is TRBJ1-2; the D is unclear. Trimming stripped 0 bases from V and 5 bases from J, with 14 bases between. The germline V gene has CDR1 SGHTS and CDR2 YDEGEE. This CDR3 is built from 15 residues. The CDR3 coding sequence is TGTGCCAGCAGCTTGGAAGGCACGGGAGGGTATGGCTACACCTTC. The encoded protein is CASSLEGTGGYGYTF.

The chain uses TRBV7-9 and TRBJ1-1; D ambiguous. Per the germline V gene, CDR1 is SEHNR and CDR2 is FQNEAQ (reference sequence). V was clipped by 2 bases and J by 7 bases, with 17 bases between them. The CDR3 length is 15 residues. DNA for the CDR3: TGTGCCAGCAGCTTAAATCGGTGGGAAACTGGTGAAGCTTTCTTT. Translating gives CASSLNRWETGEAFF.

V and J are TRBV18 and TRBJ2-1; TRBD1 matches at 9 bases. This CDR3 comprises 14 residues. Germline assignment: CDR1 KGHSH and CDR2 LQKENI. The V segment lost 5 bases and the J segment 7 bases; nucleotides outside the gene matches: 6. The CDR3 protein is CASSSGTGRNEQFF. The CDR3, as DNA: TGTGCCAGCTCATCCGGGACAGGGCGGAATGAGCAGTTCTTC. The full variable domain, rest sourced from reference TRBV18 and TRBJ2-1, is NAGVMQNPRHLVRRRGQEARLRCSPMKGHSHVYWYRQLPEEGLKFMVYLQKENIIDESGMPKERFSAEFPKEGPSILRIQQVVRGDSAAYFCASSSGTGRNEQFFGPGTRLTVL.

The V and J genes are TRBV7-3 and TRBJ1-2, with D perhaps matching TRBD1 (6 bases). The germline gives CDR1 SGHTA, CDR2 FQGTGA. Deletions cut 5 bases from V and 5 bases from J, with 18 bases between. This CDR3 has 15 residues. Here the CDR3 DNA reads TGTGCCAGCAGCCCTACCCCAGGGGCTGGGTATGGCTACACCTTC. This encodes CASSPTPGAGYGYTF.

This clone has more than one count but fewer than ten. The chain combines TRBV11-3 with TRBJ2-1, with 9 positions matching TRBD1. With 4 bases clipped from V and 9 bases from J, the junction kept 10 bases outside the gene matches. Germline assignment: CDR1 SGHNT and CDR2 YENEEA. The CDR3 extends over 15 amino acids. This CDR3 is CASSWRAGTGSEQFF. CDR3 bases: TGTGCCAGCAGCTGGCGGGCTGGGACAGGGAGTGAGCAGTTCTTC.

This rearrangement joins TRBV18 to TRBJ1-2; D remains unclear. V was shortened by 3 bases and J by 1 base, with 12 bases between the two germline ends. The CDR3 spans 15 residues. The germline gives CDR1 KGHSH, CDR2 LQKENI. The CDR3 DNA sequence: TGTGCCAGCTCACCTAGCCAGAGCAGTAACTATGGCTACACCTTC. Protein product: CASSPSQSSNYGYTF.

V gene TRBV7-9 combines with J gene TRBJ1-1, with D unclear. This CDR3 is built from 12 residues. Germline V gene data show CDR1 as SEHNR and CDR2 as FQNEAQ (reference sequence). V dropped 6 bases and J dropped 3 bases, with 8 bases sitting between them. CDR3 DNA sequence: TGTGCCAGCAGGCCGCAGGACACTGAAGCTTTCTTT. It yields the protein CASRPQDTEAFF.

V and J are TRBV6-6 and TRBJ1-1, with 8 positions matching TRBD1. The germline gives CDR1 MNHNY, CDR2 SVGAGI (reference sequence). V shed 7 bases, J shed 6 bases, and the junction held 10 bases outside the gene matches. This CDR3 spans 14 amino acids. This CDR3 reads CASTTGGGRPEAFF. The CDR3 bases are TGTGCCAGCACCACAGGGGGGGGGCGCCCTGAAGCTTTCTTT.

This chain links TRBV6-1 with TRBJ2-7; perhaps D is TRBD1 or TRBD2 (5 bases each). Germline V gene data show CDR1 as MNHNS and CDR2 as SASEGT. The V end lost 3 bases, the J end lost 3 bases, and 9 bases lay between the germline ends. The CDR3 consists of 13 residues. CDR3 sequence reads: CASSEGPYYEQYF. CDR3 bases: TGTGCCAGCAGTGAGGGACCCTACTACGAGCAGTACTTC.

The chain joins TRBV2 to TRBJ1-6; TRBD1 is a possible D gene (5 bases). CDR1 SNHLY and CDR2 FYNNEI come from the germline V gene. The length of the CDR3 is 16 residues. The V end was cut by 4 bases, the J end by 0 bases, with 10 bases between. The CDR3 protein is CASSGGATSYNSPLHF. The DNA of the CDR3 is TGTGCCAGCAGTGGTGGGGCCACCTCCTATAATTCACCCCTCCACTTT.

The V gene is TRBV3-1 (or the pseudogene TRBV3-2), the J gene TRBJ2-1; D possibly corresponds to TRBD2 (6 bases). The CDR3 is made up of 12 amino acids. Germline CDR1 is LGHDT and CDR2 is YNNKEL (reference sequence). Trimming took 0 bases from V and 11 from J, leaving 8 bases between them. The CDR3 nucleotides are TGTGCCAGCAGCCAAGAGACTAGGCAGCAGTTCTTC. This translates into CASSQETRQQFF.

This rearrangement joins TRBV6-5 to TRBJ1-5; D gene uncertain. The CDR3 totals 15 residues. Per the germline V gene, CDR1 is MNHEY and CDR2 is SVGAGI. V dropped 5 bases and J dropped 0 bases, with 11 bases sitting between them. The CDR3 nucleotides read TGTGCCAGCAGTCCCCGGACGGATAGCAATCAGCCCCAGCATTTT. As protein: CASSPRTDSNQPQHF.

The J gene is TRBJ2-5, the V gene TRBV19; D is perhaps TRBD2 (6 bases). The germline CDR1 and CDR2 sequences are LNHDA and SQIVND (reference sequence). CDR3 length: 14 amino acids. V lost 5 bases and J lost 2, with 12 bases in between. The CDR3 DNA is TGTGCCAGTAGTGCAACTAGCCCACAAGAGACCCAGTACTTC. It is translated as CASSATSPQETQYF.

This clone has only a few counts. This chain connects TRBV30 to TRBJ2-2; 12 nucleotides line up with TRBD2. Germline CDR1 reads GTSNPN; CDR2 reads SVGIG (reference sequence). The ends lost 3 bases at V and 4 bases at J; junction bases unmatched: 3. The CDR3 consists of 15 residues. The CDR3 DNA reads as TGTGCCTGGAGACCTAGCGGGAGGGCCACCGGGGAGCTGTTTTTT. Encoded protein: CAWRPSGRATGELFF.

The chain recombines TRBV5-4 with TRBJ1-6; a weak D match, TRBD1 (6 bases). This CDR3 has 15 residues. Germline loops: CDR1 SGHNT, CDR2 YYREEE (reference sequence). V lost 4 bases to trimming and J lost 7 bases, with 15 bases between them. CDR3 sequence reads: CASSPRGGGNSPLHF. The CDR3 nucleotides are TGTGCCAGCAGCCCGAGGGGGGGAGGCAATTCACCCCTCCACTTT.

The chain couples TRBV3-1 (or the pseudogene TRBV3-2) to TRBJ1-2, with 7 bases identical to TRBD1. This CDR3 has 14 residues. The germline V gene has CDR1 LGHDT and CDR2 YNNKEL (reference sequence). V was clipped by 5 bases and J by 5 bases; unmatched bases: 8. CDR3 DNA sequence: TGTGCCAGCAGCGAAAGGGGGCAATGGTATGGCTACACCTTC. Its translation: CASSERGQWYGYTF.

This clone has more than one count but fewer than ten. The CDR3 loop reads CASTLPTANEKLFF. CDR3 coding DNA: TGTGCCAGCACCCTGCCGACAGCGAATGAAAAACTGTTTTTT. The genes are TRBV14 and TRBJ1-4, with D tentatively TRBD1 (5 bases). Germline V CDR1 and CDR2: SGHDN, FVKESK. This CDR3 spans 14 amino acids. V lost 7 bases and J 5 bases, leaving 14 bases between the germline ends.

V and J are TRBV10-2 and TRBJ1-1, with D unresolved. Germline V CDR1 and CDR2: WSHSY, SAAADI. Between the trimmed V and J ends, which lost 2 bases and 1 base, there was a span of 8 bases. The CDR3 is made up of 14 amino acids. The CDR3 DNA reads TGCGCCAGCAGTGAGAGGGCGGGGAACACTGAAGCTTTCTTT. This translates into CASSERAGNTEAFF.

CDR3 protein: CAWSPPGVRGQFF. CDR3 in DNA: TGTGCCTGGAGTCCCCCTGGGGTCCGGGGGCAGTTCTTC. The genes are TRBV30 and TRBJ2-1; TRBD2 might be the D (5 bases). Germline CDR1 is GTSNPN and CDR2 is SVGIG (reference sequence). This CDR3 is 13 amino acids long. Trimming pared 2 bases from V and 12 bases from J, leaving 17 bases between.

V gene TRBV3-1 (or the pseudogene TRBV3-2) combines with J gene TRBJ1-6, with 8 bases matching TRBD1. Unmatched junction bases numbered 5, after V lost 4 bases and J lost 0 bases. Germline values: CDR1 LGHDT, CDR2 YNNKEL (reference sequence). This CDR3 contains 17 residues. Written as DNA, the CDR3 is TGTGCCAGCAGCCCGGACAGGGCCCTCTCCTATAATTCACCCCTCCACTTT. It yields the protein CASSPDRALSYNSPLHF.

This rearrangement joins TRBV7-6 to TRBJ2-7; TRBD2 matches at 9 bases. CDR1 is SGHVS, CDR2 FNYEAQ, per germline. The CDR3 extends over 17 amino acids. The V segment lost 1 base and the J segment 3 bases; nucleotides outside the gene matches: 10. The CDR3 here is CASSLGGRPSGVYEQYF. CDR3 bases: TGTGCCAGCAGCTTAGGTGGACGGCCTAGCGGGGTCTACGAGCAGTACTTC.

CDR3 sequence (DNA): TGTGCCAGCAGTTCTGGTGGGGTGGGAGGCTACACCTTC. It is translated as CASSSGGVGGYTF. The rearrangement joins TRBV6-2 or TRBV6-3 to TRBJ1-2; D ambiguous. The germline V gene has CDR1 MNHEY and CDR2 SVGEGT. Trimming took 4 bases from V and 8 from J, leaving 14 bases between them. The length of the CDR3 is 13 residues.

The gene calls are TRBV5-1 and TRBJ2-6; D is unclear. The CDR3 sequence is 19 residues long. CDR1 is SGHRS and CDR2 is YFSETQ in the germline V gene. V shed 1 base and J shed 0 bases, with 17 bases lying between them. The CDR3 DNA reads TGCGCCAGCAGCTTGAGAACAAGTTTGGATAGCTCTGGGGCCAACGTCCTGACTTTC. The encoded protein is CASSLRTSLDSSGANVLTF.

This chain links TRBV28 with TRBJ1-5, with TRBD1 as a possible D gene (6 bases). The V end lost 6 bases, the J end lost 1 base, and 13 bases lay between the germline ends. The germline V gene encodes CDR1 MDHEN and CDR2 SYDVKM. This CDR3 has 15 amino acids. CDR3 region: CASRTGQPSNQPQHF. The DNA of the CDR3 is TGTGCCAGCAGGACAGGACAGCCGAGCAATCAGCCCCAGCATTTT.

The gene calls are TRBV7-8 and TRBJ2-1; 9 nucleotides line up with TRBD2. Unmatched junction bases numbered 11, after V lost 5 bases and J lost 6 bases. CDR1 is SGHVS, CDR2 FQNEAQ, per germline. The CDR3 loop spans 16 amino acids. The CDR3 spells CASSPRPASGVNEQFF. CDR3 in DNA: TGTGCCAGCAGCCCACGACCTGCTAGCGGGGTCAATGAGCAGTTCTTC. Looking up the rest from reference TRBV7-8 and TRBJ2-1 gives the full variable domain: GAGVSQSPRYKVAKRGQDVALRCDPISGHVSLFWYQQALGQGPEFLTYFQNEAQLDKSGLPSDRFFAERPEGSVSTLKIQRTQQEDSAVYLCASSPRPASGVNEQFFGPGTRLTVL.